This T cell receptor beta chain was profiled in a study of CD8 T cells in Susac syndrome. The RNA input was roughly 0.5 to 1 ug, and it was reverse transcribed with random hexamers. The authors amplified TCR beta CDR3 across 54 Vbeta and 13 Jbeta using immunoSEQ multiplex PCR. TCRdb analysed the immunoSEQ multiplex PCR reads with MiXCR anew, one entry per CDR3 protein. The data show approximately 220,000 distinct CDR3 sequences, more than 85% seen once. Included as multiple sclerosis controls were treatment-naive patients who had stable or active relapsing-remitting disease. Per germline, CDR1 MGHRA and CDR2 YSYEKL. The CDR3 totals 16 residues. V lost 1 base and J 7 bases, leaving 14 bases between the germline ends.

The specimen was CD4+ T cells from PBMCs. The V gene is TRBV4-1, the J gene TRBJ1-6; no reliable D call. This TCR came from a human donor with multiple sclerosis. The CDR3 DNA sequence: TGCGCCAGCAGCCAAGTTACCGGGTGGAAGAATTCACCCCTCCACTTT. This gives the protein CASSQVTGWKNSPLHF.